A single sample gave rise to the 30 T cell receptor beta chains below, sequenced in a study of T cell responses to AZD1222 COVID-19 vaccine (dated by TCRdb to the early 2020s). Libraries were constructed by the immunoSEQ multiplex PCR assay. In its TCRdb copy, this immuneACCESS table keeps in-frame sequences only and misses some clones. Where compared with another copy, unresolved V genes explain less than half of these, and the others have no known cause. The table for this sample lists some 110,000 clones; 85% to 90% of them were counted only once. 35% to 50% of the sample belongs to the ten largest clones. In the paper's terms, the time point label means: about 28 days (+/-7) after the second vaccine dose. The sequences come from peripheral blood, collected 28 days after the second AZD1222 dose. These receptors came from an adult who received the AZD1222 COVID-19 vaccine.

The chain is built from TRBV7-9 and TRBJ1-1; D is unresolved. This CDR3 contains 13 residues. The V end was cut by 3 bases, the J end by 5 bases, with 10 bases between. The germline gives CDR1 SEHNR, CDR2 FQNEAQ (reference sequence). The CDR3 DNA reads as TGTGCCAGCAGCTTTCCCGGACGGACTGAAGCTTTCTTT. Residues: CASSFPGRTEAFF. The full variable domain, completed using reference TRBV7-9 and TRBJ1-1, is DTGVSQNPRHKITKRGQNVTFRCDPISEHNRLYWYRQTLGQGPEFLTYFQNEAQLEKSRLLSDRFSAERPKGSFSTLEIQRTEQGDSAMYLCASSFPGRTEAFFGQGTRLTVV.

The rearrangement links TRBV5-6 to TRBJ2-7, with 7 bases identical to TRBD2. The length of the CDR3 is 14 residues. Germline CDR1 is SGHDT and CDR2 is YYEEEE. Trimming took 4 bases from V and 2 from J; bases not matched to a gene: 6. This CDR3 reads CASSPRLAAYEQYF. CDR3 sequence (DNA): TGTGCCAGCAGCCCAAGGCTAGCGGCCTACGAGCAGTACTTC.

The chain is built from TRBV7-2 and TRBJ2-3; D remains unclear. The V gene's germline CDR1 is SGHTA and CDR2 FQGNSA. The CDR3 loop spans 13 amino acids. Trimming removed 6 bases at V and 0 bases at J, with 7 bases between. DNA of the CDR3: TGTGCCAGCAGACCTCTCAGCACAGATACGCAGTATTTT. Protein: CASRPLSTDTQYF.

This chain links TRBV25-1 with TRBJ2-7, with 12 bases fitting TRBD2. Germline V gene lookup returns CDR1 MGHDK and CDR2 SYGVNS. The CDR3 consists of 16 residues. Losses at the gene ends were 4 bases for V and 4 bases for J; bases not matched to a gene: 8. The CDR3 protein is CASSVWLAGGSYEQYF. CDR3 nucleotides: TGTGCCAGCAGTGTTTGGCTAGCGGGAGGGTCATACGAGCAGTACTTC.

This chain uses TRBV28 with TRBJ1-3; 8 bases line up with TRBD1. The CDR3 covers 16 residues. Trimming took 6 bases from V and 0 from J; bases not matched to a gene: 7. Germline-derived CDR1 and CDR2 are MDHEN and SYDVKM. CDR3 nucleotides: TGTGCCAGCAGCAATCTGGGACAGGCCTCTGGAAACACCATATATTTT. Protein product: CASSNLGQASGNTIYF. Filled out from reference TRBV28 and TRBJ1-3, the complete variable domain reads DVKVTQSSRYLVKRTGEKVFLECVQDMDHENMFWYRQDPGLGLRLIYFSYDVKMKEKGDIPEGYSVSREKKERFSLILESASTNQTSMYLCASSNLGQASGNTIYFGEGSWLTVV.

V gene TRBV30 combines with J gene TRBJ1-2, with a weak D call TRBD1 (5 bases). This CDR3 is 16 amino acids long. Germline V gives CDR1 GTSNPN, CDR2 SVGIG (reference sequence). The V end lost 2 bases, the J end lost 4 bases, and 20 bases lay between the germline ends. The CDR3 region has the DNA TGTGCCTGGAGTTTTAAAGACCGACAGACTTTCTATGGCTACACCTTC. Translating gives CAWSFKDRQTFYGYTF. Together with reference TRBV30 and TRBJ1-2, the CDR3 gives the full variable domain: SQTIHQWPATLVQPVGSPLSLECTVEGTSNPNLYWYRQAAGRGLQLLFYSVGIGQISSEVPQNLSASRPQDRQFILSSKKLLLSDSGFYLCAWSFKDRQTFYGYTFGSGTRLTVV.

This chain links TRBV7-2 with TRBJ1-1; no reliable D call. Germline values: CDR1 SGHTA, CDR2 FQGNSA. The CDR3 loop spans 15 amino acids. V lost 4 bases, J lost 0 bases, and 12 bases lay in between. The chain's CDR3 is CASSSARTLNTEAFF. The CDR3 DNA is TGTGCCAGCAGCTCGGCTCGGACGTTGAACACTGAAGCTTTCTTT.

V gene TRBV4-1 combines with J gene TRBJ2-1; D might be TRBD1 (5 bases). The V and J ends lost 7 bases and 4 bases respectively, with 17 bases between them. The CDR3 loop spans 15 amino acids. The germline V gene has CDR1 MGHRA and CDR2 YSYEKL. CDR3 nucleotide sequence: TGCGCCAGCAAGAAAGACCAGGGATTATACAATGAGCAGTTCTTC. It encodes CASKKDQGLYNEQFF.

Only one count was recorded for this clone. The chain uses TRBV18 and TRBJ2-3, with 12 positions matching TRBD2. V lost 6 bases, J lost 6 bases, and 7 bases stayed unmatched. From germline, CDR1 is KGHSH and CDR2 LQKENI. CDR3 length equals 15 residues. CDR3 in amino acids: CASSLAGGPRDTQYF. The CDR3 DNA is TGTGCCAGCTCTCTAGCGGGAGGGCCAAGGGATACGCAGTATTTT.

The chain joins TRBV19 to TRBJ1-1; D is undetermined. The V gene lost 3 bases and the J gene lost 10 bases, with 15 bases spanning the gap. The CDR3 covers 13 residues. Per germline, CDR1 LNHDA and CDR2 SQIVND (reference sequence). In DNA, the CDR3 is TGTGCCAGTAGTATTAAGCATCAAGTGGGAGCTTTCTTT. Translating it yields CASSIKHQVGAFF.

The J gene is TRBJ2-1, the V gene TRBV6-5; possibly TRBD1 for D (6 bases). Trimming removed 0 bases from V and 3 bases from J, with 9 bases in between. The CDR3 is 15 residues long. The germline V gene has CDR1 MNHEY and CDR2 SVGAGI. CDR3 in DNA: TGTGCCAGCAGTTACTCACAGGGATACTACAATGAGCAGTTCTTC. Translated, it gives CASSYSQGYYNEQFF.

The chain joins TRBV6-4 to TRBJ2-1; D may be TRBD2 (5 bases). V was clipped by 2 bases and J by 0 bases, with 5 bases between them. CDR3 length: 14 residues. Germline V gene data show CDR1 as MRHNA and CDR2 as SNTAGT. The CDR3 protein is CASSDGSSYNEQFF. DNA for the CDR3: TGTGCCAGCAGTGACGGGAGCTCCTACAATGAGCAGTTCTTC.

The V call is TRBV5-6, the J call TRBJ2-7; D is unresolved. Germline V lookup: CDR1 SGHDT, CDR2 YYEEEE. V was clipped by 1 base and J by 0 bases, with 11 bases between them. This CDR3 comprises 15 residues. CDR3 nucleotide sequence: TGTGCCAGCAGCTTGTTCCAGCGAGCCTCCTACGAGCAGTACTTC. Protein sequence: CASSLFQRASYEQYF.

This chain uses TRBV5-4 with TRBJ2-2; unclear D gene. This CDR3 has 15 amino acids. V lost 3 bases and J lost 10, with 19 bases in between. Germline V gene sequence: CDR1 SGHNT, CDR2 YYREEE (reference sequence). Here the CDR3 DNA reads TGTGCCAGCAGCTCCCGAACCCCAGCTCCGGAGGAGCTGTTTTTT. Translating it yields CASSSRTPAPEELFF. Full variable domain (outside the CDR3, taken from reference TRBV5-4 and TRBJ2-2): ETGVTQSPTHLIKTRGQQVTLRCSSQSGHNTVSWYQQALGQGPQFIFQYYREEENGRGNFPPRFSGLQFPNYSSELNVNALELDDSALYLCASSSRTPAPEELFFGEGSRLTVL.

The V and J genes are TRBV9 and TRBJ1-2; no clear D gene. CDR3 size: 13 residues. Germline CDR1 reads SGDLS; CDR2 reads YYNGEE. The V and J ends lost 0 bases and 8 bases respectively, with 11 bases between them. Here the CDR3 DNA reads TGTGCCAGCAGCGTAGCAGGACCGGAAGGCTACACCTTC. Its translation is CASSVAGPEGYTF.

The rearrangement links TRBV30 to TRBJ1-1, with 12 bases aligning to TRBD1. Germline CDR1 reads GTSNPN; CDR2 reads SVGIG (reference sequence). V shed 4 bases, J shed 5 bases, and the junction held 11 bases outside the gene matches. The CDR3 loop spans 16 amino acids. The CDR3 protein is CAWTFGTGGKRTEAFF. DNA for the CDR3: TGTGCCTGGACCTTTGGGACAGGGGGCAAAAGGACTGAAGCTTTCTTT.

The CDR3 bases are TGTGCCAGCAGCTTAGGGGACACCGCCTACGAGCAGTACTTC. This encodes CASSLGDTAYEQYF. The V gene is TRBV7-8, the J gene TRBJ2-7, with a tentative D call TRBD1 (6 bases). The CDR3 is 14 residues long. V was cut by 1 base and J by 2 bases, with 9 bases left in between. Germline V CDR1 and CDR2: SGHVS, FQNEAQ.

This chain joins TRBV29-1 and TRBJ2-5; maybe TRBD1 (5 bases). Trimming took off 1 base at V and 4 bases at J, with 13 bases between the two ends. CDR3 size: 14 residues. From germline, CDR1 is SQVTM and CDR2 ANQGSEA. The CDR3 loop is CSVEGRASLETQYF. The CDR3 nucleotides read TGCAGCGTTGAAGGCAGGGCCTCCCTAGAGACCCAGTACTTC.

This clone was counted a single time. The V gene is TRBV28, the J gene TRBJ2-2, with TRBD1 identical over 8 bases. The CDR3 spans 17 residues. The J segment lost 5 bases and the V segment lost 5 bases, leaving 13 bases of the junction unmatched. Germline V gene data show CDR1 as MDHEN and CDR2 as SYDVKM. For the CDR3, the DNA is TGTGCCAGCAGTAAAAGACCGGACAGGGTTTTGACCGGGGAGCTGTTTTTT. Protein product: CASSKRPDRVLTGELFF. Supplemented by reference TRBV28 and TRBJ2-2, the full variable domain reads DVKVTQSSRYLVKRTGEKVFLECVQDMDHENMFWYRQDPGLGLRLIYFSYDVKMKEKGDIPEGYSVSREKKERFSLILESASTNQTSMYLCASSKRPDRVLTGELFFGEGSRLTVL.

The chain carries TRBV11-2 and TRBJ2-7; D perhaps matches TRBD1 (5 bases). V dropped 11 bases and J dropped 4 bases, with 18 bases sitting between them. The germline CDR1 and CDR2 sequences are SGHAT and FQNNGV. CDR3 length equals 13 residues. In DNA, the CDR3 is TGTGCCCACCGCCGGACATTTCTTTACGAGCAGTACTTC. Translating gives CAHRRTFLYEQYF. Supplemented by reference TRBV11-2 and TRBJ2-7, the full variable domain reads EAGVAQSPRYKIIEKRQSVAFWCNPISGHATLYWYQQILGQGPKLLIQFQNNGVVDDSQLPKDRFSAERLKGVDSTLKIQPAKLEDSAVYLCAHRRTFLYEQYFGPGTRLTVT.

This chain uses TRBV28 with TRBJ2-5; 10 bases match TRBD1. Germline V gene data show CDR1 as MDHEN and CDR2 as SYDVKM. CDR3 length: 15 amino acids. V shed 10 bases and J 2 bases; nucleotides not matched to a gene: 10. Here the CDR3 reads CATGPGQGRQETQYF. The CDR3 DNA follows: TGTGCCACTGGTCCGGGACAGGGGAGACAAGAGACCCAGTACTTC.

This chain uses TRBV19 with TRBJ1-5; a possible D gene is TRBD1 (5 bases). This CDR3 contains 13 residues. Germline assignment: CDR1 LNHDA and CDR2 SQIVND (reference sequence). V was trimmed by 9 bases and J by 1 base, leaving 10 bases between them. The CDR3 DNA reads TGTGCCAGGGGGCCGGGGAGCAATCAGCCCCAGCATTTT. It is translated as CARGPGSNQPQHF.

This rearrangement joins TRBV14 to TRBJ2-7; no definite D call. Per the germline V gene, CDR1 is SGHDN and CDR2 is FVKESK. V lost 4 bases and J 4 bases, leaving 5 bases between the germline ends. This CDR3 has 11 residues. In DNA, the CDR3 is TGTGCCAGCAGCCTAGGTTACGAGCAGTACTTC. It translates to CASSLGYEQYF.

V and J are TRBV19 and TRBJ2-2; D is unresolved. In germline, CDR1 is LNHDA, CDR2 SQIVND (reference sequence). With 3 bases removed from V and 6 bases from J, the gap between germline ends came to 8 bases. The CDR3 has 13 amino acids. The CDR3 DNA reads TGTGCCAGTAGTATTATTGGGGCCGGGGAGCTGTTTTTT. It translates to CASSIIGAGELFF.

The chain combines TRBV4-3 with TRBJ1-3, with D possibly matching TRBD1 (6 bases). V lost 4 bases and J 4 bases, leaving 17 bases between the germline ends. Germline CDR1 and CDR2: LGHNA and YSLEER. This CDR3 is built from 16 residues. The CDR3 DNA reads as TGCGCCAGCAGCCGAGAGTTTCGAGGGACAGGAAACACCATATATTTT. Its protein product is CASSREFRGTGNTIYF.

The rearrangement joins TRBV2 to TRBJ1-4, with a tentative D call TRBD1 (6 bases). The CDR3 is made up of 14 amino acids. V was clipped by 6 bases and J by 8 bases, with 16 bases between them. In germline, CDR1 is SNHLY, CDR2 FYNNEI. The CDR3 bases are TGTGCCAGCAGGTGGGGGCAGGGGAAGGAAAAACTGTTTTTT. It translates to CASRWGQGKEKLFF.

This chain links TRBV4-1 with TRBJ2-1; 8 bases match TRBD2. Germline V gene lookup returns CDR1 MGHRA and CDR2 YSYEKL. The CDR3 covers 14 residues. Trimming took 4 bases from V and 6 from J; bases not matched to a gene: 5. CDR3 sequence reads: CASSPTGLVNEQFF. CDR3 nucleotides: TGCGCCAGCAGCCCTACGGGACTAGTCAATGAGCAGTTCTTC.

The CDR3 DNA sequence: TGCAGCGTCTCTGGACAGGAGGGTCAGCCCCAGCATTTT. Translation: CSVSGQEGQPQHF. The chain uses TRBV29-1 and TRBJ1-5, with 7 bases fitting TRBD1. The CDR3 runs 13 residues. Trimming removed 6 bases from V and 6 bases from J; junction bases left unmatched: 8. Germline lookup yields CDR1 SQVTM and CDR2 ANQGSEA.

As DNA, the CDR3 is TGTGCCAGTAGTATAGAACCCGGGTCCAGTTACGAGCAGTACTTC. Amino acids: CASSIEPGSSYEQYF. The chain couples TRBV19 to TRBJ2-7; D unclear. Germline V lookup: CDR1 LNHDA, CDR2 SQIVND (reference sequence). V was trimmed by 0 bases and J by 4 bases, leaving 13 bases between them. The CDR3 covers 15 residues.

The rearrangement links TRBV6-5 to TRBJ2-1; D remains unclear. Germline CDR1 reads MNHEY; CDR2 reads SVGAGI. The CDR3 contains 12 residues. Trimming removed 0 bases from V and 8 bases from J, with 5 bases in between. The CDR3 DNA reads TGTGCCAGCAGTTACTCTGGGCATGAGCAGTTCTTC. The encoded protein is CASSYSGHEQFF.